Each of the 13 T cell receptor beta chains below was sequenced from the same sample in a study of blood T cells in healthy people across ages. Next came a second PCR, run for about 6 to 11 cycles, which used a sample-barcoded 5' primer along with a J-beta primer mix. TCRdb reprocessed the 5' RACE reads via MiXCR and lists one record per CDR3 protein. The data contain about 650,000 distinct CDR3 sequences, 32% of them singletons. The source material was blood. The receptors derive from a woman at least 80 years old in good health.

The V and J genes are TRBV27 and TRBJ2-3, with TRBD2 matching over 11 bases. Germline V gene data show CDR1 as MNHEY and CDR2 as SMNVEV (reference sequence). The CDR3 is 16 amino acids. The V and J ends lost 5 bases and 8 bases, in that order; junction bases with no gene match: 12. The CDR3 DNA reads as TGTGCCAGCAGTGAAGCCGGGACTAGCGGCACGGCTACGCAGTATTTT. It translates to CASSEAGTSGTATQYF.

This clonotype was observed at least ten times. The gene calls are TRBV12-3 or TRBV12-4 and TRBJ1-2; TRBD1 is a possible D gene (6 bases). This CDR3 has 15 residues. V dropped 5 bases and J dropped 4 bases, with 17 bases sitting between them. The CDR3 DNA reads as TGTGCCAGCAGTCCTAGGGACACGGGGGCCTATGGCTACACCTTC. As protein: CASSPRDTGAYGYTF.

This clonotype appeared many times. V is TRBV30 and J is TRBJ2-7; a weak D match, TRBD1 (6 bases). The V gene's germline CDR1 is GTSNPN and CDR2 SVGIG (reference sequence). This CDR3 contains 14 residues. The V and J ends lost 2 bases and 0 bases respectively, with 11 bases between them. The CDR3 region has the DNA TGTGCCTGGAGTAGGGACACGAGCTCCTACGAGCAGTACTTC. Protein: CAWSRDTSSYEQYF.

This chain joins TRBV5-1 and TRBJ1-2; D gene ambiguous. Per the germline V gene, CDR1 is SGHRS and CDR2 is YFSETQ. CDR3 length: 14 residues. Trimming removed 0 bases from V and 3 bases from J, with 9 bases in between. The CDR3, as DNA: TGCGCCAGCAGCTTGGGAGTACCCGACTATGGCTACACCTTC. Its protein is CASSLGVPDYGYTF.

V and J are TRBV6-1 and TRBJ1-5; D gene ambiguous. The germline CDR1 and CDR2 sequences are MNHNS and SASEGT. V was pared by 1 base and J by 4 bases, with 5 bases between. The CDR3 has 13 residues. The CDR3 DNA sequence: TGTGCCAGCAGTGAAGACCCAAATCAGCCCCAGCATTTT. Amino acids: CASSEDPNQPQHF.

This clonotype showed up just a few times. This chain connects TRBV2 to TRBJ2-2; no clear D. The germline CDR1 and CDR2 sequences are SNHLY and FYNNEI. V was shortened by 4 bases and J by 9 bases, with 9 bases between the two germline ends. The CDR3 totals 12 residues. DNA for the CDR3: TGTGCCAGCAGTGGACTTCCCCGGGAGCTGTTTTTT. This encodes CASSGLPRELFF. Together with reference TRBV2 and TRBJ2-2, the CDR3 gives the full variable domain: EPEVTQTPSHQVTQMGQEVILRCVPISNHLYFYWYRQILGQKVEFLVSFYNNEISEKSEIFDDQFSVERPDGSNFTLKIRSTKLEDSAMYFCASSGLPRELFFGEGSRLTVL.

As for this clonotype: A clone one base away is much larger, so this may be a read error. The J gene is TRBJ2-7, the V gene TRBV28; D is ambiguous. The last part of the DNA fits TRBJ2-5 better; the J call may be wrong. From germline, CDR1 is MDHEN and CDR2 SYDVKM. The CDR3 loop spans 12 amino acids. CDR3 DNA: TGTGCCGGCAGTTTTCAATCCGAGACCCAGTACTTC. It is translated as CAGSFQSETQYF.

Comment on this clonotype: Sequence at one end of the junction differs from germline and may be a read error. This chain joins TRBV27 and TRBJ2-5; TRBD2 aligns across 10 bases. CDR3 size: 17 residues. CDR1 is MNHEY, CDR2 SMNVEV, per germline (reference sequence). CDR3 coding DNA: TGTGCCAGCAGTTTAATATCCGGGACTAGCGAACAAGGGACCCAGTACTTC. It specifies CASSLISGTSEQGTQYF.

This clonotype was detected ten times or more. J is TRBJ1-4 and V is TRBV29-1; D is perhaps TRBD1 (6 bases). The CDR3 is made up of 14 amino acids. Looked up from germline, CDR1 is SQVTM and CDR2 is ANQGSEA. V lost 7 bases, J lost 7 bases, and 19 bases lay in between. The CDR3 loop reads CSAAPTGGGEKLFF. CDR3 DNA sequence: TGCAGCGCCGCCCCGACAGGTGGAGGTGAAAAACTGTTTTTT.

In DNA form, the CDR3 reads TGCAGTGCTAGAGATCGGGGGACAGGAGAGAACTATGGCTACACCTTC. Encoded protein: CSARDRGTGENYGYTF. V gene TRBV20-1 combines with J gene TRBJ1-2, with 8 bases lining up with TRBD1. Germline V gives CDR1 DFQATT, CDR2 SNEGSKA (reference sequence). Trimming took 0 bases from V and 2 from J; bases not matched to a gene: 8. This CDR3 contains 16 residues.

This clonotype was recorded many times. CDR3 DNA sequence: TGTGCCAGTAGTATGGGGACAGGGAGCTTCTATGGCTACACCTTC. Its translation: CASSMGTGSFYGYTF. This chain connects TRBV19 to TRBJ1-2; 9 bases align to TRBD1. Trimming at V came to 3 bases and at J to 4 bases, leaving 6 bases not matched to a gene. The CDR3 spans 15 residues. From germline, CDR1 is LNHDA and CDR2 SQIVND (reference sequence).

The CDR3 DNA sequence: TGCAGTGCTAGTGGACAGGGAGAATCCCAGCATTTT. It specifies CSASGQGESQHF. The chain is built from TRBV20-1 and TRBJ1-5, with 8 positions matching TRBD1. This CDR3 has 12 amino acids. Germline CDR1 DFQATT, CDR2 SNEGSKA (reference sequence). The ends lost 3 bases at V and 11 bases at J; junction bases unmatched: 6.

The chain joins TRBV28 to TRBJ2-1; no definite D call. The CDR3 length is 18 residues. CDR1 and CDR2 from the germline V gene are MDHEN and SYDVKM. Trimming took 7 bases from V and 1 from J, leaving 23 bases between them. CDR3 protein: CASTDTDPSWRSYNEQFF. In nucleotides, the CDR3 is TGTGCCAGCACCGATACGGACCCCTCCTGGCGATCCTACAATGAGCAGTTCTTC.